This T cell receptor (beta chain) was captured by sequencing in a study of blood T cell repertoires in COVID-19. Overall study context: Both acute and convalescent COVID-19 samples were obtained from the United States, Italy and Spain. Sources were T cells, B-cell-depleted T cells, or PBMCs; the material itself was cDNA or gDNA.

Under the authors' procedure: Amplification of reference gene primers provided the estimated nucleated cell counts. Sequencing was performed with immunoSEQ multiplex PCR; in TCRdb, only in-frame clones are kept and a portion is missing. D and trimming were read from the DNA, whereas the V and J calls and clone size are those reported in that table. The sample contains about 180,000 clones, around 85% of which appear only once. This clonotype was sampled from a woman of 80 years or more with acute or convalescent COVID-19. The sample was peripheral blood.

CDR3 DNA sequence: TGTGCCAGCAGCCCCTCTGGCAGGGTCGGCTCTGGAAACACCATATATTTT. Translating it yields CASSPSGRVGSGNTIYF. The rearrangement links TRBV7-9 to TRBJ1-3, with a tentative D call TRBD1 (5 bases). V dropped 5 bases and J dropped 0 bases, with 17 bases sitting between them. Germline V CDR1 and CDR2: SEHNR, FQNEAQ (reference sequence). The CDR3 runs 17 residues.